This T cell receptor beta chain was sequenced for a study of response to subunit inactivated influenza vaccine. TCRdb fed the RT-PCR reads into MiXCR, producing one record per CDR3 protein. The data show 500,000 to 650,000 distinct CDR3 sequences, approximately 7.7% seen once. Broader study findings: Only a handful of new T cells, the authors suggested, are recruited with each seasonal influenza vaccination.

This clonotype was observed many times. Its antigen remains unidentified. The CDR3 extends over 11 amino acids. Germline V CDR1 and CDR2: SQVTM, ANQGSEA. V was pared by 4 bases and J by 4 bases, with 8 bases between. This receptor was obtained from a man between 50 and 75 years old who received an inactivated influenza vaccine. V gene TRBV29-1 combines with J gene TRBJ2-7; the D is unclear. Sequencing was performed on PBMCs from blood, taken around 25 months after vaccination. Here the CDR3 DNA reads TGCAGCGTTGGCAATCAATACGAGCAGTACTTC. Its translation is CSVGNQYEQYF.